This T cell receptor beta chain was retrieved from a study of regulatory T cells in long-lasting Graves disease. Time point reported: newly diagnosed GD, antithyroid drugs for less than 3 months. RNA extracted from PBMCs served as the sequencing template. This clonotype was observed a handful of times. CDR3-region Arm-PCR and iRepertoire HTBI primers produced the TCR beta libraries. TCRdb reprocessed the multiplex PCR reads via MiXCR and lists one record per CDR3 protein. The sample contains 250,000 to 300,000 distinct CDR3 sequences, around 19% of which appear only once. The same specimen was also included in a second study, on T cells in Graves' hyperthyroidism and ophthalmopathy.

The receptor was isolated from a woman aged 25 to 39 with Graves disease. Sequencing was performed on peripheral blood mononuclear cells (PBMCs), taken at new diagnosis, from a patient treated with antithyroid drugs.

This CDR3 is CASSIRALSDTQYF. The CDR3 DNA is TGTGCCAGTAGTATCCGGGCACTTTCAGATACGCAGTATTTT. V usage is TRBV19 and J usage is TRBJ2-3; D gene ambiguous. Germline CDR1 and CDR2: LNHDA and SQIVND (reference sequence). V was pared by 3 bases and J by 4 bases, with 11 bases between. This CDR3 is built from 14 residues.